This T cell receptor beta chain was captured by sequencing in a study of chemoradiotherapy in HPV16-positive cancers (dated by TCRdb to 2021 to 2024). Broadly, across the study: Using functional T-cell assays on cells from a couple of HPV16-positive patients, the researchers defined candidate HPV-specific T-cell clones and common TCR motifs. The candidate HPV-specific TCRs and motifs were subsequently tracked in TCR repertoires obtained from roughly 85 patients with HPV-related cancers. The study asked whether T-cell immunity against the HPV oncoproteins E6 and E7 changes during chemoradiotherapy and whether it affects survival.

Repertoires were sampled repeatedly over the course of chemoradiotherapy, so clonal expansion could be followed in the tumor microenvironment. Beyond this particular receptor, the publication reports: In HPV16-positive patients, expansion of HPV-responsive T cells during chemoradiotherapy was found to be associated with improved recurrence-free survival. Expansion of candidate HPV-specific clones and E7-related TCR motifs was observed in the tumor microenvironment during treatment, whereas no such expansion was observed for non-HPV-specific T cells. The survival association was reported for HPV16-positive patients, and the functional definition of HPV-specific T cells was derived from only a couple of HPV16-positive patients.

CDR1 SGHRS and CDR2 YFSETQ were looked up in the germline V gene. The CDR3 has 15 amino acids, counting the end cysteine and phenylalanine. CDR3 DNA is the only sequence kept; it has 45 bases, read in frame from the first base. The V end loses 2 bases and the J end loses 2 bases, and a stretch of 11 bases separates them. The library came from the immunoSEQ multiplex PCR assay. TCRdb provides this immuneACCESS table in a form limited to in-frame rearrangements. Some clones are lacking; in checked studies, under half of them reflect an unresolved V gene, and why the rest are absent is not known. The sample yields over 10,000 clones; 63% were counted once. The ten largest clones take up about 20% of the sample. This clone was seen only a few times. There is no known antigen for this receptor. Nothing much larger sits one base from this clone, and base qualities are not available.

The specimen was obtained from a patient who underwent chemoradiotherapy. The receptor was isolated from a human donor with HPV-associated anogenital cancer. Here the chain combines TRBV5-1 and TRBJ1-3; the D segment could be TRBD1, given 5 matching bases. CDR3 loop: CASSFSREPGNTIYF. The DNA sequence follows: TGCGCCAGCAGCTTTTCCAGGGAGCCTGGAAACACCATATATTTT. When the CDR3 is completed using the reference TRBV5-1 and TRBJ1-3 genes on either side, the full variable domain is KAGVTQTPRYLIKTRGQQVTLSCSPISGHRSVSWYQQTPGQGLQFLFEYFSETQRNKGNFPGRFSGRQFSNSRSEMNVSTLELGDSALYLCASSFSREPGNTIYFGEGSWLTVV.